The present TCR beta chain was sequenced within a study of shared clonotypes between healthy human individuals (dated by TCRdb to 2020 to 2021). Regarding the research as a whole: The cohort included three men and a couple of women between 18 and 49 years of age. For each donor, CD4 naive and CD4 memory were each run on three plates, CD8 naive on two plates, and CD8 memory on one plate. Blood TCR repertoires of five healthy adults were deeply sequenced to estimate repertoire size and the extent of clonotype sharing between individuals. Different laboratories and diverse techniques were used to prepare libraries and sequence TCR repertoires, to increase sequencing depth and limit assay-specific biases. Per donor, leukapheresis produced somewhere between about 0.9 and 9 billion PBMCs. Findings and caveats that apply to the study as a whole: Based on pairwise subsampling, the degree of clonotype sharing among donors was expected to be affected by sequencing depth. Across a few donors, approximately 5% of naive CD4, approximately 3.5% of naive CD8, around 2.1% of memory CD4, and 0.4% to 0.45% of memory CD8 clonotypes were shared. Sampling was limited to blood, and TCR repertoires in tissue likely differ from TCR repertoires in blood. Estimated clonotype richness was generally larger for naive than for memory subsets. Even with the large sequencing depth, rarefaction of the sorted-subset datasets indicated that sequencing was incomplete. Because the study included only a small number of donors, the genetic and exposure-history diversity represented was limited. Clonotypes shared by all four sorted-subset donors showed higher generation probabilities than non-shared clonotypes.

CD8 naive samples were CD45RO-negative cells positively selected for CCR7, giving a CD45RA+CCR7+ population that excluded TemRA cells. The donors were healthy, HIV-negative adults with no recently reported acute infections or vaccinations. Every donor was a Caucasian adult residing in Nashville, Tennessee, USA. Blood was collected by leukapheresis, and PBMCs were isolated by Ficoll-Histopaque density gradient centrifugation and then cryopreserved in liquid nitrogen vapor phase. Analytical flow cytometry was used to check the purity and quantity of each magnetically sorted T cell population. Genomic DNA was isolated from every sorted fraction and measured by UV absorbance on a Nanodrop 2000c. As for this clone: The target of this receptor is not known. The input lacks base qualities; no much larger clone sits a single base away.

Using the deep immunoSEQ assay, TCR CDR3 regions were amplified from genomic DNA by multiplex PCR. Extracted genomic DNA from each cell subset was distributed evenly across all wells of several immunoSEQ 96-well plates, and each plate was treated as a replicate. For sorted subsets, about 200 ng genomic DNA, equal to 25,000 to 35,000 T cell genomes, was loaded into each replicate PCR. The purified libraries were quantified using a Qubit 3.0 fluorometer, sized with a Bioanalyzer 2100, and then quantified again using the KAPA Library Quantification kit. A separate single-read 150-cycle Illumina NextSeq 550 flow cell was used to sequence each immunoSEQ 96-well plate. Per the source publication's procedure: Because the immunoSEQ output held only junctional sequences and lacked quality scores, the filtering could not match the filtering applied to full-length reads. Sequences were annotated with PyIR, a Python wrapper for IgBLAST v1.9, using IMGT germline references to assign V/J genes and CDR3. Any read was removed if the V/J assignment was weak (E-value above 1e-6), the CDR3 was missing, or the read contained stop codons, out-of-frame junctions, or ambiguous translated residues. V3J clonotypes were defined as sequences sharing an identical inferred V gene, J gene, and CDR3 amino acid sequence. The percentage overlap between two repertoires was calculated by dividing the number of shared unique clonotypes by the size of the smaller repertoire. RTK rarefaction, the Chao1 estimator, and Recon v2.1 estimates of unobserved clonotypes were used to assess repertoire richness. OLGA was used to compute generation probabilities for all TCRbeta clonotypes that the gDNA method yielded from a handful of donors. Not all clones reach the TCRdb copy of this immuneACCESS table, which keeps in-frame sequences only. Checked studies attribute under half of the gap to unresolved V genes and leave the rest unexplained. For V, J and clone size, that table is used; D and trimming come from the DNA. The sample data list about 2 million clones, and about 95% of these were observed just once. 0.9% to 1.3% of the sample lies in the top ten.

CDR1 and CDR2 (LGHNA, YSLEER) derive from the germline V gene. Taken from cysteine to phenylalanine, the CDR3 has 16 residues. The entry retains the CDR3 DNA only, 48 bases that are in frame from base 1. Deletion took 0 bases off V and 11 bases off J, with a span of 17 bases between the germline ends. The chain couples TRBV4-3 to TRBJ1-6, with TRBD1 perhaps the D gene, on 5 matching bases. Material: naive CD8+ T cells sorted from blood. This sample's cell subset or site label indicates: CD45RA+CCR7+. The TCR was taken from a man between 18 and 35 years old in good health. This receptor has the CDR3 CASSQDPAGSGTPLHF. The DNA sequence is given as TGCGCCAGCAGCCAAGATCCGGCAGGGAGCGGGACACCCCTCCACTTT.